A single sample is the source of the 20 T cell receptor beta chains below, sequenced in a study of blood T cells in healthy people across ages. A second PCR, run for roughly 7 to 12 cycles, used a sample-barcoded 5' primer plus a J-beta primer mix. TCRdb itself ran the 5' RACE reads through MiXCR, one entry per CDR3 protein. Among under 850,000 distinct CDR3 sequences listed, about 34% were seen once. The sequenced sample was blood. The origin of the receptors is a man between 18 and 29 years old in good health.

This clonotype was detected once. A much larger clone differs by one base, so this may be a read error. The chain couples TRBV12-3 or TRBV12-4 to TRBJ2-1, with 8 positions matching TRBD2. The DNA end lines up better with TRBJ2-7; the J call may be wrong. The CDR3 consists of 15 residues. The CDR3 nucleotides are TGTGCCAGCAGTTTACAGGCGGGGGGTTACAATGAGCAGTACTTC. Its translation: CASSLQAGGYNEQYF.

The V call is TRBV29-1, the J call TRBJ1-1; 12 bases fit TRBD1. V was pared by 7 bases and J by 10 bases, with 13 bases of the junction left unmatched. CDR1 is SQVTM, CDR2 ANQGSEA, per germline. CDR3 length: 14 amino acids. As DNA, the CDR3 is TGCAGCGGCCGGGACAGGGGGCGCGGGGCGGGAGCTTTCTTT. Protein sequence: CSGRDRGRGAGAFF.

This clonotype was seen a few times. The V call is TRBV12-5, the J call TRBJ2-3; 8 positions match TRBD2. V shed 5 bases, J shed 1 base, and the junction held 5 bases outside the gene matches. This CDR3 has 15 amino acids. Germline CDR1 and CDR2: LGHNT and FRNRAP. The chain's CDR3 is CASGLERGRTDTQYF. CDR3 DNA: TGTGCTAGTGGTCTGGAGCGGGGGCGCACAGATACGCAGTATTTT.

This chain uses TRBV7-9 with TRBJ2-1; D is undetermined. The V end lost 5 bases, the J end lost 8 bases, and 13 bases lay between the germline ends. CDR1 SEHNR and CDR2 FQNEAQ come from the germline V gene (reference sequence). The CDR3 consists of 13 residues. CDR3 coding DNA: TGTGCCAGCAGCCCTCTCCAGCTCTATGAGCAGTTCTTC. It codes for CASSPLQLYEQFF.

V and J are TRBV10-3 and TRBJ1-2; D uncertain. The CDR3 runs to 12 residues. V was pared by 3 bases and J by 4 bases, with 6 bases between. Germline CDR1 reads ENHRY; CDR2 reads SYGVKD. This chain's CDR3 is CAISDALYGYTF. As DNA, the CDR3 is TGTGCCATCAGTGACGCCCTCTATGGCTACACCTTC.

CDR3 region: CASSSSTGDNQPQHF. CDR3 coding DNA: TGTGCCAGCAGTTCGTCGACAGGGGACAATCAGCCCCAGCATTTT. The J gene is TRBJ1-5, the V gene TRBV25-1, with TRBD1 matching 8 bases. Germline V gene data show CDR1 as MGHDK and CDR2 as SYGVNS. V gave up 5 bases and J gave up 3 bases; unmatched junction bases: 6. The CDR3 totals 15 residues. Complete variable domain (other parts from reference TRBV25-1 and TRBJ1-5): EADIYQTPRYLVIGTGKKITLECSQTMGHDKMYWYQQDPGMELHLIHYSYGVNSTEKGDLSSESTVSRIRTEHFPLTLESARPSHTSQYLCASSSSTGDNQPQHFGDGTRLSIL.

The table lists this clonotype with a few counts. The chain employs TRBV30 and TRBJ1-1; no definite D call. Trimming stripped 4 bases from V and 4 bases from J, with 7 bases between. The CDR3 consists of 11 residues. The germline V gene encodes CDR1 GTSNPN and CDR2 SVGIG (reference sequence). CDR3 region: CAWKLGTEAFF. The CDR3 nucleotides are TGTGCCTGGAAACTGGGCACTGAAGCTTTCTTT. The full variable domain, its missing parts supplied by reference TRBV30 and TRBJ1-1, is SQTIHQWPATLVQPVGSPLSLECTVEGTSNPNLYWYRQAAGRGLQLLFYSVGIGQISSEVPQNLSASRPQDRQFILSSKKLLLSDSGFYLCAWKLGTEAFFGQGTRLTVV.

The chain employs TRBV12-3 or TRBV12-4 and TRBJ1-1, with D uncertain. The CDR3 spans 11 residues. Trimming took 2 bases from V and 11 from J, leaving 9 bases between them. The CDR3 reads CASSLSSYAFF. CDR3 bases: TGTGCCAGCAGTTTATCCTCATATGCTTTCTTT.

There are many counts of this clonotype. The chain links TRBV7-2 to TRBJ2-1, with 9 bases lining up with TRBD2. Germline CDR1 and CDR2: SGHTA and FQGNSA. V dropped 4 bases and J dropped 5; count of bases not matched to a gene: 6. CDR3 size: 15 residues. Written as DNA, the CDR3 is TGTGCCAGCAGCTCCGGGACTAGCAAGAACAATGAGCAGTTCTTC. Amino acids: CASSSGTSKNNEQFF.

This clonotype was recorded many times. The chain employs TRBV29-1 and TRBJ2-5; a weak D match, TRBD1 (5 bases). The CDR3 sequence is 15 residues long. V was cut by 3 bases and J by 2 bases, with 16 bases left in between. Germline CDR1 reads SQVTM; CDR2 reads ANQGSEA. In nucleotides, the CDR3 is TGCAGCGTTGACCCCGGTCTGACAGCTCAAGAGACCCAGTACTTC. Translation gives CSVDPGLTAQETQYF.

This clonotype was detected only a few times. This sequence joins TRBV15 and TRBJ2-1, with TRBD2 matching 8 bases. Germline-derived CDR1 and CDR2 are LNHNV and YYDKDF (reference sequence). The CDR3 loop spans 20 amino acids. Germline trimming cut 0 bases from V and 0 bases from J; bases unmatched to any gene: 13. CDR3 in amino acids: CATSRDRSSGGVSSYNEQFF. Written as DNA, the CDR3 is TGTGCCACCAGCAGAGATCGATCCAGCGGGGGCGTTAGCTCCTACAATGAGCAGTTCTTC.

Details on this clonotype: A much larger clone differs by one base, so this may be a read error. The genes are TRBV12-3 or TRBV12-4 and TRBJ2-6; D possibly corresponds to TRBD1 (5 bases). This CDR3 comprises 15 residues. CDR3 region: CASSLRQAGASVLTF. CDR3 DNA: TGTGCCAGCAGTTTGAGGCAGGCTGGGGCCAGCGTCCTGACTTTC.

V usage is TRBV29-1 and J usage is TRBJ2-3; TRBD1 might be the D (7 bases). Germline CDR1 and CDR2: SQVTM and ANQGSEA. V shed 6 bases and J shed 2 bases, with 15 bases lying between them. The CDR3 is 14 residues long. Here the CDR3 reads CSVRGDSYTDTQYF. The CDR3 DNA reads TGCAGCGTGCGCGGGGACAGTTACACAGATACGCAGTATTTT.

The V gene is TRBV20-1, the J gene TRBJ2-3, with a possible D match to TRBD2 (5 bases). The CDR3 consists of 12 residues. CDR1 and CDR2 from the germline V gene are DFQATT and SNEGSKA (reference sequence). Between the trimmed V and J ends, which lost 6 bases and 4 bases, there was a span of 11 bases. The CDR3 region is CSAAAVPDTQYF. As DNA, the CDR3 is TGCAGTGCAGCGGCGGTTCCAGATACGCAGTATTTT.

This clonotype was detected a few times. This chain joins TRBV6-5 and TRBJ2-3, with a weak D call TRBD2 (5 bases). Trimming removed 5 bases from V and 2 bases from J, with 14 bases in between. The CDR3 sequence is 15 residues long. Germline V gives CDR1 MNHEY, CDR2 SVGAGI. The CDR3 spells CASSQLKRLTDTQYF. The CDR3 nucleotides read TGTGCCAGCAGTCAGCTAAAGCGGCTCACAGATACGCAGTATTTT.

The chain recombines TRBV5-6 with TRBJ1-2, with a weak D call TRBD1 (5 bases). The CDR3 is 15 residues long. Germline CDR1 SGHDT, CDR2 YYEEEE. V shed 1 base and J shed 2 bases, with 12 bases lying between them. In DNA, the CDR3 is TGTGCCAGCAGCTTGTGGGGCAGTGCAAACTATGGCTACACCTTC. Translating it yields CASSLWGSANYGYTF.

The chain employs TRBV29-1 and TRBJ1-2; D is ambiguous. The CDR3 consists of 14 residues. In germline, CDR1 is SQVTM, CDR2 ANQGSEA. V shed 0 bases and J shed 7 bases, with 15 bases lying between them. The CDR3 nucleotides are TGCAGCGTTGAAGATCTCGACCGCCGTTCTGGCTACACCTTC. Its protein product is CSVEDLDRRSGYTF.

A few counts support this clonotype. The chain recombines TRBV7-9 with TRBJ2-5; D gene unclear. The germline V gene encodes CDR1 SEHNR and CDR2 FQNEAQ (reference sequence). There are 12 residues in the CDR3. The germline V and J ends were trimmed by 5 bases and 5 bases, with 9 bases remaining between them. In DNA form, the CDR3 reads TGTGCCAGCAGCCGCAACTTGGAGACCCAGTACTTC. Its protein is CASSRNLETQYF.

This clonotype was counted between two and nine times. The V and J genes are TRBV7-8 and TRBJ1-4, with D tentatively TRBD1 (6 bases). Trimming took 5 bases from V and 8 from J, leaving 18 bases between them. The length of the CDR3 is 15 residues. Germline CDR1 and CDR2: SGHVS and FQNEAQ. The CDR3 here is CASSPSRGAREKLFF. The CDR3 DNA is TGTGCCAGCAGCCCTTCTCGGGGGGCGAGGGAAAAACTGTTTTTT.

V and J are TRBV11-2 and TRBJ2-5, with a weak D call TRBD2 (6 bases). Germline CDR1 is SGHAT and CDR2 is FQNNGV. There are 14 residues in the CDR3. V was cut by 3 bases and J by 2 bases, with 10 bases left in between. The CDR3 DNA reads as TGTGCCAGCAGCTTCGGGCGGGATCAAGAGACCCAGTACTTC. Its translation: CASSFGRDQETQYF.